The present TCR beta chain was sequenced within a study of T cell responses to AZD1222 COVID-19 vaccine (dated by TCRdb to the early 2020s). At the level of the whole study: AZD1222 recipients whose second dose came at about 4 weeks and those whose second dose came at about 12 weeks were combined into one group, since spike-specific TCR depth and breadth did not differ between the two schedules. A total of around 240 trial participants underwent TCR sequencing, of whom some 210 received two doses of AZD1222 and about 25 received two doses of the MenACWY control vaccine. Trial participants were enrolled by age into 18-55, 56-69 and 70-plus year subgroups, with approximately 150, 28 and 58 TCR-sequenced participants respectively. Overall study results and their limits: No day 14 peak-response samples were available, so repertoires were characterized only after the peak T cell response. The whole spike protein was spanned by vaccine-associated CD4 TCRs, and dominant responses were seen in regions 160-218 and 743-854. Most participants were white British and females outnumbered males, and the authors suggested that clonal diversity may have been underestimated. After two AZD1222 doses, spike-specific TCR breadth and depth were significantly higher than at day 0 and than in MenACWY recipients. Nearly half of unique spike-specific TCRs reportedly recognized epitopes outside regions mutated in the B.1.351 and B.1.1.7 variants. Conclusions about previously exposed vaccinees are limited because only five to seven AZD1222 recipients were SARS-CoV-2 seropositive at baseline. The 56-69-year group was small, and its depth increase did not reach significance, likely because of low power.

This clone has a single count. No antigen is known for it. Per-base qualities were not stored, and no clone one base away is much larger. In the paper's terms, the time point label means: baseline before first vaccination. The vaccinee samples were drawn from two UK trials, COV001 and COV002, one of which was a single-blind randomized controlled phase 2/3 trial testing AZD1222 (ChAdOx1 nCoV-19) in healthy adults. Trial participant PBMC samples were collected at day 0 and day 28 after the second dose for TCRbeta chain sequencing. The CDR3 regions of human TCRbeta chains were analyzed by immunosequencing. As for how the authors treated the data: Repertoire TCRs were checked for matches against a reference library of SARS-CoV-2-specific TCRs that had been generated using the MIRA antigen-specificity platform. Breadth was defined as the fraction of unique TCRs that were SARS-CoV-2-associated, and depth was defined as the fraction of total T cells that were SARS-CoV-2-associated. Each spike-specific TCR was assigned to its reactive spike region and to a CD4 or CD8 class using the MIRA data. Log10-transformed breadth and depth values were compared by one-way ANOVA with Sidak's multiple comparisons tests. In TCRdb, the immuneACCESS table is reduced to in-frame sequences with V and J assigned. These tables do not hold every clone; where another copy was compared, an unresolved V gene accounts for under half, and the others remain unexplained. The D gene and trimming were derived from the DNA, and the V and J assignments and clone size from that table. The sample yields about 110,000 clones; about 90% were counted once. Jointly, the top ten make up under 3.5% of the sample.

The CDR3 sequence holds 14 residues, the cysteine and phenylalanine included. Solely the CDR3 DNA is kept, with 42 bases framed from the first base. V lost 6 bases and J lost 2 bases, and the count of bases not matched to a germline gene is 4. Reading the germline V gene gives CDR1 MDHEN and CDR2 SYDVKM. The sequencing here drew on peripheral blood, taken on day 0 of AZD1222 vaccination. In this chain, TRBV28 is recombined with TRBJ1-3, and 7 junction bases match TRBD1. The TCR comes from an adult in good health. The CDR3 protein: CASSPGQPGNTIYF. The DNA sequence is given as TGTGCCAGCAGCCCGGGACAGCCTGGAAACACCATATATTTT.